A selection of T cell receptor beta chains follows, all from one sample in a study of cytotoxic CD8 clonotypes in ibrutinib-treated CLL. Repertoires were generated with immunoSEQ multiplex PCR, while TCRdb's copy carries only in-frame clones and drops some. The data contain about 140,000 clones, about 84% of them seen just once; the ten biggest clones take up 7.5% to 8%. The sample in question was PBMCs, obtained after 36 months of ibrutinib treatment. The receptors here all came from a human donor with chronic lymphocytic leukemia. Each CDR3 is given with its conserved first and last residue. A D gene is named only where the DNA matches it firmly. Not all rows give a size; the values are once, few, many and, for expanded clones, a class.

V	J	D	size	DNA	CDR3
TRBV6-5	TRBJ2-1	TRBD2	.	TGTGCCAGCAGTCCGTGGACTAGCGGTAACAATGAGCAGTTCTTC	CASSPWTSGNNEQFF
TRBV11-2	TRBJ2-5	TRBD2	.	TGTGCCAGCACCCCGGGACTAGGTGCGGAGACCCAGTACTTC	CASTPGLGAETQYF
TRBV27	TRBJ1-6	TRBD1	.	TGTGCCAGCAGCGGACAGGGTTTTTATTCACCCCTCCACTTT	CASSGQGFYSPLHF
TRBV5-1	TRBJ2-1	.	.	TGCGCCAGCAGCCCGCCCTCGTTAAGCTCCTACAATGAGCAGTTCTTC	CASSPPSLSSYNEQFF
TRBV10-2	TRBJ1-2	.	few	TGCGCCAGCAGAGAAACAGGGTACAGCGGCTACACCTTC	CASRETGYSGYTF
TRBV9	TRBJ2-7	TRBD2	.	TGTGCCAGCAGCGTGAGCGGGGGTAGCTACGAGCAGTACTTC	CASSVSGGSYEQYF
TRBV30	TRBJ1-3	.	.	TGTGCCTGGAGCGGCTTCACCATATATTTT	CAWSGFTIYF
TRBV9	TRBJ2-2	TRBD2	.	TGTGCCAGCAGCCCGAGCCTGCGGGGGAGCACCGGGGAGCTGTTTTTT	CASSPSLRGSTGELFF
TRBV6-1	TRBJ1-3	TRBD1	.	TGTGCCAGCAGTGTCGGGACAGTTGGAAACACCATATATTTT	CASSVGTVGNTIYF
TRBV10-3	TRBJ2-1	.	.	TGTGCCATCAGCAGCGACCGGGATGAGCAGTTCTTC	CAISSDRDEQFF
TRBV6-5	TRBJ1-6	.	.	TGTGCCAGCAGTTGGTGGGGTGAGGGAAATTCACCCCTCCACTTT	CASSWWGEGNSPLHF
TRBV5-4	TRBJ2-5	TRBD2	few	TGTGCCAGCAGCTTGGCCGGGCTAGCGGGACGGGCCCAGTACTTC	CASSLAGLAGRAQYF
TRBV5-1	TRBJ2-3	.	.	TGCGCCAGCAGCTTAGGACAGATAGATACGCAGTATTTT	CASSLGQIDTQYF
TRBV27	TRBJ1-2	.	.	TGTGCCAGCAGAACTTGGGACGTCTCTGGCTACACCTTC	CASRTWDVSGYTF
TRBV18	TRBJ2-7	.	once	TGTGCCAGCTCACCGGGGTGGGGGAGCTCCTACGAGCAGTACTTC	CASSPGWGSSYEQYF
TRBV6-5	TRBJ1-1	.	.	TGTGCCAGCAGTTACTCGTTACCGAACACTGAAGCTTTCTTT	CASSYSLPNTEAFF
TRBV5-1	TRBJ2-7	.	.	TGCGCCAGCAGCCCGATGGACAGCATCTCCTACGAGCAGTACTTC	CASSPMDSISYEQYF
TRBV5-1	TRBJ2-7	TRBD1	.	TGCGCCAGCAGCCCTAGGACAGGTAGTTACGAGCAGTACTTC	CASSPRTGSYEQYF
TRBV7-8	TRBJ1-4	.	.	TGTGCCAGCAGCTTAGCGCGCGTCTCACGAGCAACTAATGAAAAACTGTTTTTT	CASSLARVSRATNEKLFF
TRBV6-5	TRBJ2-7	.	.	TGTGCCAGCAGTTTACTCCGGTCTTCCATATACGAGCAGTACTTC	CASSLLRSSIYEQYF
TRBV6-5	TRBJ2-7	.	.	TGTGCCAGCAGTTACTCGTGGAGTTTTTCCTACGAGCAGTACTTC	CASSYSWSFSYEQYF
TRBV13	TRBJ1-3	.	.	TGTGCCAGCAGCCTAGACAGGTCCGGAAACACCATATATTTT	CASSLDRSGNTIYF
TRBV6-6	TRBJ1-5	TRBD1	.	TGTGCCAGCACCCGGGACAGAAGGAGCAATCAGCCCCAGCATTTT	CASTRDRRSNQPQHF
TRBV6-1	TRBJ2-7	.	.	TGTGCCAGCAGTGGACTAGGGGCCTACGAGCAGTACTTC	CASSGLGAYEQYF
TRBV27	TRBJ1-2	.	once	TGTGCCAGCAGTGGACGATCCGAGGGGTTCTATGGCTACACCTTC	CASSGRSEGFYGYTF
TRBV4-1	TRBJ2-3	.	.	TGCGCCAGCAGCCAAGATTGGAGGGGTACAGATACGCAGTATTTT	CASSQDWRGTDTQYF